This record covers a single T cell receptor beta chain. TCRdb's table, derived via immunoSEQ multiplex PCR, lists solely in-frame clones and lacks some. The profile shows about 250,000 clones, over 70% of them singletons. These data come from a study of blood T cell repertoires in COVID-19. With 0 bases clipped from V and 5 bases from J, the junction kept 9 bases outside the gene matches. The CDR3 spans 17 residues. CDR1 is LGHNA and CDR2 is YNFKEQ in the germline V gene. The sequenced material came from peripheral blood. This receptor was identified in a man in his forties with active or convalescent COVID-19. The chain combines TRBV4-2 with TRBJ2-3; 9 nucleotides line up with TRBD2. The CDR3 is CASSQDLGRGGLDTQYF. CDR3 in DNA: TGTGCCAGCAGCCAAGATCTAGGGCGGGGGGGCTTAGATACGCAGTATTTT.